These 5 T cell receptor beta chains were sequenced from one sample in a study of yellow fever vaccine responses in identical twins. TCRdb itself ran the RT-PCR reads through MiXCR, one entry per CDR3 protein. The table shows about 390 distinct CDR3 sequences, with roughly 64% occurring only once. The sample consisted of T cells from blood (PBMCs), unsorted or a sorted subset (not recorded which), taken before or after yellow fever vaccination (not recorded which). The origin of the receptors is a female donor who received the yellow fever vaccine.

This clonotype was observed a few times. The CDR3, as DNA: TGCGCCAGCAGCCAAGAGGTCAGTGAAACCTATGGCTACACCTTC. This gives the protein CASSQEVSETYGYTF. The V gene is TRBV4-3, the J gene TRBJ1-2; D is unresolved. Germline V gene data show CDR1 as LGHNA and CDR2 as YSLEER. Trimming shortened V by 0 bases and J by 4 bases, and 12 bases separated the two germline ends. The CDR3 spans 15 residues.

This clonotype was seen a handful of times. The chain carries TRBV23-1 and TRBJ1-1; D is ambiguous. TRBV23-1 is annotated as an ORF whose role is uncertain. This CDR3 is 14 amino acids long. V was trimmed by 4 bases and J by 8 bases, leaving 17 bases between them. CDR3 residues: CASSPIVPVKEAFF. The CDR3 DNA is TGCGCCAGCAGTCCAATCGTCCCAGTAAAAGAAGCTTTCTTT.

This chain joins TRBV6-5 and TRBJ2-3, with a weak D call TRBD1 (5 bases). Germline CDR1 MNHEY, CDR2 SVGAGI. The CDR3 is 17 residues long. V lost 4 bases and J lost 2, with 19 bases in between. CDR3 nucleotide sequence: TGTGCCAGCAGTTCTCCTCCAGGGTCAGGTCCCACAGATACGCAGTATTTT. Translating it yields CASSSPPGSGPTDTQYF.

V usage is TRBV6-1 and J usage is TRBJ1-2; 9 bases map to TRBD1. V was pared by 4 bases and J by 4 bases, with 7 bases of the junction left unmatched. Germline CDR1 and CDR2: MNHNS and SASEGT. This CDR3 has 15 residues. DNA of the CDR3: TGTGCCAGCAGTGTAAGGGGACAGGGAGGCTATGGCTACACCTTC. Translating it yields CASSVRGQGGYGYTF.

This clonotype was seen only a few times. J is TRBJ2-7 and V is TRBV5-6; 8 bases match TRBD2. This CDR3 comprises 14 residues. CDR1 SGHDT and CDR2 YYEEEE come from the germline V gene. Trimming took 4 bases from V and 0 from J; bases not matched to a gene: 3. In nucleotides, the CDR3 is TGTGCCAGCAGCATTAGCGGGACCTCCTACGAGCAGTACTTC. The encoded protein is CASSISGTSYEQYF. The entire variable domain, with the rest obtained from reference TRBV5-6 and TRBJ2-7, is as follows: DAGVTQSPTHLIKTRGQQVTLRCSPKSGHDTVSWYQQALGQGPQFIFQYYEEEERQRGNFPDRFSGHQFPNYSSELNVNALLLGDSALYLCASSISGTSYEQYFGPGTRLTVT.